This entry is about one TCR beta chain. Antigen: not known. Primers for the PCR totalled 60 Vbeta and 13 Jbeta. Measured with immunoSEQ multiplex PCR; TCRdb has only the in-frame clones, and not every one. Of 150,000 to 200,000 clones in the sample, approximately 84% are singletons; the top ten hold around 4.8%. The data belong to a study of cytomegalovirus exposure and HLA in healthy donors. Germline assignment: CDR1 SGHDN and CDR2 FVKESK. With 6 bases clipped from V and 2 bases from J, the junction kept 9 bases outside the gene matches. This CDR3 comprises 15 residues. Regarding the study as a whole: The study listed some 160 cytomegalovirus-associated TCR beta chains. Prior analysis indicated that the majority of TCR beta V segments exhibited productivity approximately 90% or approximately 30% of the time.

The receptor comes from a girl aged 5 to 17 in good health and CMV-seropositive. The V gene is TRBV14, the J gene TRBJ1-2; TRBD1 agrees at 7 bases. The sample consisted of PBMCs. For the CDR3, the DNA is TGTGCCAGCAGTCGTAGGCCGGGACAGAACTATGGCTACACCTTC. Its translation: CASSRRPGQNYGYTF.